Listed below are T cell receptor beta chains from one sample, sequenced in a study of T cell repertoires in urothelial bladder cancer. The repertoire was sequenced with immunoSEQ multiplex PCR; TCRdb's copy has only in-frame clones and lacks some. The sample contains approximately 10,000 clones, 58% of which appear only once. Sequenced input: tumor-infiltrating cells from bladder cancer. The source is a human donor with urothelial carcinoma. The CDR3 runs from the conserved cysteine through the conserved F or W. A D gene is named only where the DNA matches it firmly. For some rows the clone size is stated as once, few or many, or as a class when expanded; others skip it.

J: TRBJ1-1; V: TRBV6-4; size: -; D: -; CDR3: CASSKELGTEAFF; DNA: TGTGCCAGCAGTAAGGAACTGGGCACTGAAGCTTTCTTT
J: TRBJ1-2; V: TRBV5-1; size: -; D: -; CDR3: CASSLAPVYGYTF; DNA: TGCGCCAGCAGCTTGGCCCCTGTCTATGGCTACACCTTC
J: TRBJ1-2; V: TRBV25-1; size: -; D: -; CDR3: CASSEQGDFDGYTF; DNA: TGTGCCAGCAGTGAACAGGGTGATTTCGATGGCTACACCTTC
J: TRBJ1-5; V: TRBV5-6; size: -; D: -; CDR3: CASSYREGQPQHF; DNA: TGTGCCAGCAGTTACAGGGAGGGTCAGCCCCAGCATTTT
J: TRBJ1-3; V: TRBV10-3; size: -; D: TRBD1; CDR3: CASSYGQGPGNTIYF; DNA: TGTGCCAGCAGTTACGGACAGGGACCTGGAAACACCATATATTTT
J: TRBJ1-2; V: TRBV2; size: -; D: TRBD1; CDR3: CASSLQGAGYYGYTF; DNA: TGTGCCAGCAGTTTACAGGGGGCGGGATACTATGGCTACACCTTC
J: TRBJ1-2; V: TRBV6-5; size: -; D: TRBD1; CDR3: CASSQDRVYGYTF; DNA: TGTGCCAGCAGTCAGGACAGGGTCTATGGCTACACCTTC
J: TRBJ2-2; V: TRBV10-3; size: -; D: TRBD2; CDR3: CAISDRTSGGAGTGELFF; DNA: TGTGCCATCAGTGACAGGACTAGCGGGGGGGCCGGCACCGGGGAGCTGTTTTTT
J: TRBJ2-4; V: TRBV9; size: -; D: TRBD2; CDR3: CASSAGGRGNIQYF; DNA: TGTGCCAGCAGCGCGGGGGGGCGTGGAAACATTCAGTACTTC
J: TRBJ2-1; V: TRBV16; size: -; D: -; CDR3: CASSHDWEQFF; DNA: TGTGCCAGCAGCCACGACTGGGAGCAGTTCTTC
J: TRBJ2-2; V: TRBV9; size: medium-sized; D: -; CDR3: CASSARAGELFF; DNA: TGTGCCAGCAGCGCTCGTGCCGGGGAGCTGTTTTTT
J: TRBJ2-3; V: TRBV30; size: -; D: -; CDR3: CAWRARAKSDTQYF; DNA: TGTGCCTGGAGGGCTAGGGCAAAATCAGATACGCAGTATTTT
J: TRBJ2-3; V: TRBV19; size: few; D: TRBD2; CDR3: CATSSSGDQQYF; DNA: TGTGCCACATCGTCTAGCGGGGATCAGCAGTATTTT
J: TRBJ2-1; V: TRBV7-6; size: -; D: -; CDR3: CASSLVGQGIYNEQFF; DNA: TGTGCCAGCAGCTTAGTGGGCCAGGGCATCTACAATGAGCAGTTCTTC
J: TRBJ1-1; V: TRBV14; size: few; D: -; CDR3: CASSPRVGASTEAFF; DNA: TGTGCCAGCAGCCCCCGAGTCGGGGCAAGCACTGAAGCTTTCTTT
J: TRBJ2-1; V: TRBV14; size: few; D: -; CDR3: CASSRQTAYNEQFF; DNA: TGTGCCAGCAGCCGCCAGACAGCTTACAATGAGCAGTTCTTC
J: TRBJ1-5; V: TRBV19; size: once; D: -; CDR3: CASSIGEGVTQPQHF; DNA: TGTGCCAGTAGTATCGGTGAAGGGGTTACTCAGCCCCAGCATTTT
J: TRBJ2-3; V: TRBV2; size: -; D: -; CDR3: CASSQRTLGGDTQYF; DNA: TGTGCCAGCAGTCAGAGGACTCTTGGGGGAGATACGCAGTATTTT
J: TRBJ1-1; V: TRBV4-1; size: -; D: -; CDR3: CASSQDVAPMNTEAFF; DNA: TGCGCCAGCAGCCAAGATGTCGCCCCCATGAACACTGAAGCTTTCTTT
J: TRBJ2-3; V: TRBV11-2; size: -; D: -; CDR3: CASSLKISPGTDTQYF; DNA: TGTGCCAGCAGTCTAAAAATCTCCCCAGGCACAGATACGCAGTATTTT
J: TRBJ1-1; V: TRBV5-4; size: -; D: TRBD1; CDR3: CASFPGTENTEAFF; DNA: TGTGCCAGTTTCCCCGGGACAGAGAACACTGAAGCTTTCTTT
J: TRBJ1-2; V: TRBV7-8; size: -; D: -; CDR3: CASSLGAYGYTF; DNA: TGTGCCAGCAGCTTAGGAGCTTATGGCTACACCTTC